This T cell receptor beta chain is from a study of T cells in Graves' hyperthyroidism and ophthalmopathy. Authors of the study amplified TCR beta CDR3 regions from RNA transcripts. During a first-round RT-PCR of the TCR CDR3, the HTBI primer set was used. TCRdb re-analysed the multiplex PCR reads in MiXCR, keeping a single row per CDR3 protein. This table holds some 340,000 distinct CDR3 sequences, approximately 13% found once. Germline-derived CDR1 and CDR2 are LGHNA and YNFKEQ. This CDR3 comprises 15 residues. V lost 4 bases, J lost 2 bases, and 7 bases stayed unmatched. The receptor's source is a woman aged 40 to 50 with Graves' ophthalmopathy. The sequencing input was blood. This chain uses TRBV4-2 with TRBJ1-1; 7 positions agree with TRBD1. The CDR3: CASSRPDRVNTEAFF. DNA of the CDR3: TGTGCCAGCAGCCGGCCTGACAGGGTCAACACTGAAGCTTTCTTT.